This record covers a single TCR beta chain. The data originate from a study of blood T cell repertoires in COVID-19. Deletions cut 4 bases from V and 0 bases from J, with 11 bases between. Germline V CDR1 and CDR2: SGHKS, YYEKEE (reference sequence). This CDR3 is built from 15 residues. TCRdb keeps only in-frame clones here, not all; method: immunoSEQ multiplex PCR. The sample has roughly 71,000 clones; about 80% are singletons. The source of this sequence is a man between 65 and 85 years old who had recovered from COVID-19. What was sequenced was peripheral blood. The V and J genes are TRBV5-5 and TRBJ1-5, with no clear D. The CDR3 DNA reads as TGTGCCAGCAGCCCCGCGGTCAATAGCAATCAGCCCCAGCATTTT. Translating gives CASSPAVNSNQPQHF.